These T cell receptor beta chains were read from a single sample in a study of OX40 agonist ivuxolimab in advanced cancers. The method was immunoSEQ multiplex PCR; TCRdb's version includes in-frame clones alone and lacks a portion of them. The table lists about 46,000 clones, 82% of them singletons. Material: CD4+ or CD8+ T cells sorted from blood, obtained in a trial of the OX40 agonist ivuxolimab. The receptors here all came from an adult with an advanced solid tumor such as melanoma, head and neck, liver or kidney cancer. Each CDR3 is given with its conserved first and last residue. Each record gives: J gene, D gene, clone size, V gene, CDR3 length, CDR3 protein, CDR3 DNA. D genes are given only for firm matches. The size field is filled for only some rows; it gives once, few, many or a size class.

J gene: TRBJ2-7; D gene: TRBD1; clone size: NA; V gene: TRBV19; CDR3 length: 14; CDR3 protein: CASTPRDRNYEQYF; CDR3 DNA: TGTGCCAGTACCCCCCGGGACAGAAACTACGAGCAGTACTTC
J gene: TRBJ2-7; D gene: NA; clone size: few; V gene: TRBV6-5; CDR3 length: 15; CDR3 protein: CASSLSHTLSYEQYF; CDR3 DNA: TGTGCCAGCAGTTTATCACACACTCTATCCTACGAGCAGTACTTC
J gene: TRBJ1-1; D gene: NA; clone size: NA; V gene: TRBV10-3; CDR3 length: 12; CDR3 protein: CAIRAMNTEAFF; CDR3 DNA: TGTGCCATCAGAGCTATGAACACTGAAGCTTTCTTT
J gene: TRBJ1-5; D gene: NA; clone size: few; V gene: TRBV19; CDR3 length: 13; CDR3 protein: CASSIVPNQPQHF; CDR3 DNA: TGTGCCAGTAGTATAGTTCCCAATCAGCCCCAGCATTTT
J gene: TRBJ1-1; D gene: NA; clone size: NA; V gene: TRBV9; CDR3 length: 15; CDR3 protein: CASSLARGENTEAFF; CDR3 DNA: TGTGCCAGCAGCCTAGCCCGGGGAGAGAACACTGAAGCTTTCTTT
J gene: TRBJ2-7; D gene: NA; clone size: NA; V gene: TRBV5-1; CDR3 length: 17; CDR3 protein: CASSLLAGVDFAYEQYF; CDR3 DNA: TGCGCCAGCAGCTTGCTCGCAGGGGTCGATTTCGCCTACGAGCAGTACTTC
J gene: TRBJ2-3; D gene: TRBD2; clone size: once; V gene: TRBV7-2; CDR3 length: 15; CDR3 protein: CASSFPSGGRDTQYF; CDR3 DNA: TGTGCCAGCAGCTTCCCTAGCGGGGGGAGAGATACGCAGTATTTT
J gene: TRBJ2-1; D gene: NA; clone size: NA; V gene: TRBV6-1; CDR3 length: 14; CDR3 protein: CATYRDSPPNEQFF; CDR3 DNA: TGTGCCACCTATCGGGACTCTCCTCCCAATGAGCAGTTCTTC
J gene: TRBJ1-4; D gene: TRBD1; clone size: NA; V gene: TRBV2; CDR3 length: 16; CDR3 protein: CASSEARTGRVEKLFF; CDR3 DNA: TGTGCCAGCAGTGAAGCGCGGACAGGGCGGGTTGAAAAACTGTTTTTT
J gene: TRBJ2-1; D gene: NA; clone size: NA; V gene: TRBV2; CDR3 length: 17; CDR3 protein: CASSGGGVSPAPNEQFF; CDR3 DNA: TGTGCCAGCAGTGGAGGAGGGGTCTCCCCCGCCCCCAATGAGCAGTTCTTC
J gene: TRBJ2-1; D gene: TRBD1; clone size: NA; V gene: TRBV6-6; CDR3 length: 15; CDR3 protein: CASSYPRGQANEQFF; CDR3 DNA: TGTGCCAGCAGTTACCCTCGAGGACAGGCTAATGAGCAGTTCTTC
J gene: TRBJ1-3; D gene: NA; clone size: NA; V gene: TRBV18; CDR3 length: 16; CDR3 protein: CASSPWMESSGNTIYF; CDR3 DNA: TGTGCCAGCTCACCCTGGATGGAAAGCTCTGGAAACACCATATATTTT
J gene: TRBJ1-6; D gene: NA; clone size: NA; V gene: TRBV5-8; CDR3 length: 15; CDR3 protein: CASSLTNSYNSPLHF; CDR3 DNA: TGTGCCAGCAGCTTGACGAACTCCTATAATTCACCCCTCCACTTT
J gene: TRBJ1-6; D gene: NA; clone size: NA; V gene: TRBV30; CDR3 length: 14; CDR3 protein: CAWGRAGRNSPLHF; CDR3 DNA: TGTGCCTGGGGCCGGGCAGGGAGAAATTCACCCCTCCACTTT
J gene: TRBJ1-1; D gene: NA; clone size: few; V gene: TRBV6-5; CDR3 length: 13; CDR3 protein: CASRFTDSGEAFF; CDR3 DNA: TGTGCCAGCAGGTTTACGGACAGTGGGGAAGCTTTCTTT
J gene: TRBJ1-2; D gene: TRBD1; clone size: NA; V gene: TRBV5-8; CDR3 length: 14; CDR3 protein: CASSRTGVVYGYTF; CDR3 DNA: TGTGCCAGCAGCCGGACAGGGGTTGTCTATGGCTACACCTTC
J gene: TRBJ2-6; D gene: TRBD1; clone size: NA; V gene: TRBV19; CDR3 length: 18; CDR3 protein: CASTQPGQVNSGANVLTF; CDR3 DNA: TGTGCCAGCACTCAACCGGGACAGGTTAACTCTGGGGCCAACGTCCTGACTTTC
J gene: TRBJ2-5; D gene: TRBD1; clone size: NA; V gene: TRBV19; CDR3 length: 13; CDR3 protein: CASRPGGAGSQYF; CDR3 DNA: TGTGCCAGTAGGCCAGGGGGCGCGGGGTCCCAGTACTTC
J gene: TRBJ1-4; D gene: NA; clone size: NA; V gene: TRBV4-3; CDR3 length: 13; CDR3 protein: CASSQEVLGELFF; CDR3 DNA: TGCGCCAGCAGCCAAGAGGTGTTAGGGGAACTGTTTTTT
J gene: TRBJ2-3; D gene: TRBD2; clone size: NA; V gene: TRBV7-8; CDR3 length: 21; CDR3 protein: CASSLFLGLAGGSGRTDTQYF; CDR3 DNA: TGTGCCAGCAGCTTATTCTTGGGACTAGCGGGGGGGTCGGGTAGGACAGATACGCAGTATTTT
J gene: TRBJ2-7; D gene: TRBD2; clone size: NA; V gene: TRBV5-6; CDR3 length: 16; CDR3 protein: CASSLVGGGRLYEQYF; CDR3 DNA: TGTGCCAGCAGCTTGGTCGGCGGGGGGCGCCTATACGAGCAGTACTTC
J gene: TRBJ1-3; D gene: NA; clone size: NA; V gene: TRBV11-2; CDR3 length: 16; CDR3 protein: CASSSGVRGRGNTIYF; CDR3 DNA: TGTGCCAGCAGCTCCGGGGTAAGGGGACGTGGAAACACCATATATTTT
J gene: TRBJ1-2; D gene: TRBD1; clone size: NA; V gene: TRBV19; CDR3 length: 13; CDR3 protein: CASSTGTGQGYTF; CDR3 DNA: TGTGCCAGTAGTACGGGGACAGGGCAGGGCTACACCTTC
J gene: TRBJ2-2; D gene: NA; clone size: NA; V gene: TRBV18; CDR3 length: 13; CDR3 protein: CASSPRNTGELFF; CDR3 DNA: TGTGCCAGCTCACCGAGGAACACCGGGGAGCTGTTTTTT
J gene: TRBJ1-2; D gene: NA; clone size: NA; V gene: TRBV7-2; CDR3 length: 14; CDR3 protein: CASSRDSSYYGYTF; CDR3 DNA: TGTGCCAGCAGCCGGGACTCCTCTTACTATGGCTACACCTTC
J gene: TRBJ2-7; D gene: TRBD1; clone size: NA; V gene: TRBV19; CDR3 length: 16; CDR3 protein: CASSISHGTAIGEQYF; CDR3 DNA: TGTGCCAGTAGCATCTCCCACGGGACAGCTATAGGAGAGCAGTACTTC
J gene: TRBJ2-5; D gene: NA; clone size: NA; V gene: TRBV14; CDR3 length: 15; CDR3 protein: CASSQVSGLVETQYF; CDR3 DNA: TGTGCCAGCAGCCAAGTGTCCGGCCTGGTAGAGACCCAGTACTTC
J gene: TRBJ2-2; D gene: TRBD2; clone size: NA; V gene: TRBV2; CDR3 length: 15; CDR3 protein: CASSEGLGRTGELFF; CDR3 DNA: TGTGCCAGCAGTGAGGGACTAGGGAGGACCGGGGAGCTGTTTTTT
J gene: TRBJ1-4; D gene: NA; clone size: once; V gene: TRBV12-5; CDR3 length: 12; CDR3 protein: CASGLDRVKLFF; CDR3 DNA: TGTGCTAGTGGTTTGGACAGGGTAAAACTGTTTTTT
J gene: TRBJ2-1; D gene: TRBD2; clone size: NA; V gene: TRBV7-2; CDR3 length: 16; CDR3 protein: CASSPTLAGGNNEQFF; CDR3 DNA: TGTGCCAGCAGCCCAACTCTAGCGGGGGGGAACAATGAGCAGTTCTTC
J gene: TRBJ2-7; D gene: TRBD1; clone size: once; V gene: TRBV11-2; CDR3 length: 15; CDR3 protein: CASSFTKNRGSEQYF; CDR3 DNA: TGTGCCAGCAGCTTTACGAAGAACAGGGGTTCCGAGCAGTACTTC
J gene: TRBJ2-1; D gene: TRBD1; clone size: NA; V gene: TRBV10-2; CDR3 length: 15; CDR3 protein: CASSKGTGGMNEQFF; CDR3 DNA: TGCGCCAGCAGCAAAGGGACAGGGGGGATGAATGAGCAGTTCTTC
J gene: TRBJ2-1; D gene: NA; clone size: NA; V gene: TRBV10-2; CDR3 length: 11; CDR3 protein: CASSEPDEQFF; CDR3 DNA: TGCGCCAGCAGTGAGCCAGATGAGCAGTTCTTC
J gene: TRBJ2-4; D gene: NA; clone size: NA; V gene: TRBV30; CDR3 length: 15; CDR3 protein: CAWSPQQLGKNIQYF; CDR3 DNA: TGTGCCTGGAGTCCACAGCAGCTGGGCAAAAACATTCAGTACTTC
J gene: TRBJ2-2; D gene: TRBD2; clone size: NA; V gene: TRBV10-3; CDR3 length: 16; CDR3 protein: CAINPSGGARTGELFF; CDR3 DNA: TGTGCCATCAATCCTAGCGGGGGGGCGCGGACCGGGGAGCTGTTTTTT